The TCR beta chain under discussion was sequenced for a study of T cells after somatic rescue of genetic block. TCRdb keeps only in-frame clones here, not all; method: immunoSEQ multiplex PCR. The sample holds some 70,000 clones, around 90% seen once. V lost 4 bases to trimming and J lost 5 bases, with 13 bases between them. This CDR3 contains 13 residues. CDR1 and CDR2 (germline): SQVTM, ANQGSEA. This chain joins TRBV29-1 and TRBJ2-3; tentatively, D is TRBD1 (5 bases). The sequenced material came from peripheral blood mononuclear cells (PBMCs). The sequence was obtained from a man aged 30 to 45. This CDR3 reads CSVAKGSGDTQYF. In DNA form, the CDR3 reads TGCAGCGTTGCGAAGGGGTCGGGAGATACGCAGTATTTT.